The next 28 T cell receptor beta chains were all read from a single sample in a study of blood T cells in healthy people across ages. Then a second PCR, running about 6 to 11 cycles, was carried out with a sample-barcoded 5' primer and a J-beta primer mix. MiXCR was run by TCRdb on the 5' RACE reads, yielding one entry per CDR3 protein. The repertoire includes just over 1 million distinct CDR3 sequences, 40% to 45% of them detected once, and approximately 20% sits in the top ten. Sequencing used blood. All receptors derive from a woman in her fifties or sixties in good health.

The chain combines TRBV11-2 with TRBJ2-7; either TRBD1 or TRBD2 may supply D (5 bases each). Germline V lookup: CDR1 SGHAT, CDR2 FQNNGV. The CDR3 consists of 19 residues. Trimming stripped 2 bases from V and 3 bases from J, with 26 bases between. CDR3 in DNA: TGTGCCAGCAGCTTAAGAATGGGGACGGGAAAGCGGCTAAGCTACGAGCAGTACTTC. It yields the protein CASSLRMGTGKRLSYEQYF.

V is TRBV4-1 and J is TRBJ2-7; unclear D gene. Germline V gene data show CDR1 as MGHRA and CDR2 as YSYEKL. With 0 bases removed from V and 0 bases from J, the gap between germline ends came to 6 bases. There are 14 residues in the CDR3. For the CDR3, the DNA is TGCGCCAGCAGCCAAGATCAGGACTCCTACGAGCAGTACTTC. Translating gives CASSQDQDSYEQYF.

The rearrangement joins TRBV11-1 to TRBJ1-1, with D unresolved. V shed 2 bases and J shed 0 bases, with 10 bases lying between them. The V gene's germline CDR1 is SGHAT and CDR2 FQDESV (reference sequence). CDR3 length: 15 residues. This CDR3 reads CASSLLGPVNTEAFF. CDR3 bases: TGTGCCAGCAGCTTATTAGGGCCGGTGAACACTGAAGCTTTCTTT.

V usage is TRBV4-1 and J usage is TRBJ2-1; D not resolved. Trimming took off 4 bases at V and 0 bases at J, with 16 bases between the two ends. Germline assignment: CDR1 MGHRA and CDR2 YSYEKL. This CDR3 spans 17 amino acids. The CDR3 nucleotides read TGCGCCAGCAGCCTTATAGCTGACCTGAGCTCCTACAATGAGCAGTTCTTC. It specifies CASSLIADLSSYNEQFF.

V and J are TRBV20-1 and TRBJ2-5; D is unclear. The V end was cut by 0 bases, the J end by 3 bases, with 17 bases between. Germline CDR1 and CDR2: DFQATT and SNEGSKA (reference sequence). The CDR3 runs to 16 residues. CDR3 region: CSARDRRAGKEETQYF. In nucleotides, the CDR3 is TGCAGTGCTAGAGATCGTCGGGCTGGAAAAGAAGAGACCCAGTACTTC.

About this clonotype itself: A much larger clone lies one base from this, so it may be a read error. CDR3 residues: CASSSRRQGEETQYF. CDR3 in DNA: TGTGCCAGCAGCTCAAGAAGACAGGGAGAAGAGACCCAGTACTTC. This chain links TRBV13 with TRBJ2-5, with TRBD1 matching 7 bases. There are 15 residues in the CDR3. V lost 4 bases and J lost 3; bases outside the gene matches: 8. CDR1 is PRHDT, CDR2 FYEKMQ, per germline (reference sequence).

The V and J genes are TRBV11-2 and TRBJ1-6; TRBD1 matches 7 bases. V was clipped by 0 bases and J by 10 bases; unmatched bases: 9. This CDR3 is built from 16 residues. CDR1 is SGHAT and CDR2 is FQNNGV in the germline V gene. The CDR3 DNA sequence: TGTGCCAGCAGCTTAGATGGAAAGGGGGCCGGATCACCCCTCCACTTT. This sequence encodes CASSLDGKGAGSPLHF.

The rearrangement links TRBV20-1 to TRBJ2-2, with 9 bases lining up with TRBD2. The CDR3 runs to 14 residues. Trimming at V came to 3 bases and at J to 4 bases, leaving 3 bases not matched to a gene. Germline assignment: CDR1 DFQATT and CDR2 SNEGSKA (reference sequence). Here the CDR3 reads CSARGTSLTGELFF. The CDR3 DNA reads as TGCAGTGCTAGGGGGACTAGCCTCACCGGGGAGCTGTTTTTT.

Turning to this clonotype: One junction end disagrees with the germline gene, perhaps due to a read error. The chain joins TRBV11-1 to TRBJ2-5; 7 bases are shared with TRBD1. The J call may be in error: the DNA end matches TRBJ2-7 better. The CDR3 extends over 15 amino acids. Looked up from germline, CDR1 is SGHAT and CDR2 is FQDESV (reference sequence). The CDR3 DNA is TGTGCCGGCAGCTTACTCCGGGACAGACCCTACGAGCAGTACTTC. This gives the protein CAGSLLRDRPYEQYF.

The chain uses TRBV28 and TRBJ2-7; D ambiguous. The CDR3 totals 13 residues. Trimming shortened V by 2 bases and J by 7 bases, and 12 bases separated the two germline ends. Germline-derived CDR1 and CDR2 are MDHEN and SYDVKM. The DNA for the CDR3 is TGTGCCAGCAGTTTAAAGGTCTCGATTGAGCAGTACTTC. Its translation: CASSLKVSIEQYF.

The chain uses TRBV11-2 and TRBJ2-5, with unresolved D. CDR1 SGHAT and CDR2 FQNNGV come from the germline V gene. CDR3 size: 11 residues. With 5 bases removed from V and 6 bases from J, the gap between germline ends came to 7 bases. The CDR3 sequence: CASSPLQTQYF. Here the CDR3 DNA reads TGTGCCAGCAGCCCCCTCCAGACCCAGTACTTC.

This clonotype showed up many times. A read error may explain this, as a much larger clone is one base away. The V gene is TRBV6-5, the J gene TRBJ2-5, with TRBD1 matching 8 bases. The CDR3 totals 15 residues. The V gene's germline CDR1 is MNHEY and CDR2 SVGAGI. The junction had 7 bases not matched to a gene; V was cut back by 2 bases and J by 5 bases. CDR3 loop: CASSYATGEGETQYF. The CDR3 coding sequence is TGTGCCAGCAGTTACGCGACAGGGGAAGGGGAGACCCAGTACTTC.

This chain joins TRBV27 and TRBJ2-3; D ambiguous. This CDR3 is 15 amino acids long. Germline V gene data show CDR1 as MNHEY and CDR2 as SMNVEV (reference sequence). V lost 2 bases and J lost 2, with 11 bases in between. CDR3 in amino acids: CASSLMAGFTDTQYF. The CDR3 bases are TGTGCCAGCAGTTTAATGGCCGGATTCACAGATACGCAGTATTTT.

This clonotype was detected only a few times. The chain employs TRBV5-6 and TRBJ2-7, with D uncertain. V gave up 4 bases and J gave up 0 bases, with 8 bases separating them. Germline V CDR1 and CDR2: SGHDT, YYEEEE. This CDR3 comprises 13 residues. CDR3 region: CASSDGVSYEQYF. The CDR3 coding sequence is TGTGCCAGCAGCGATGGAGTCTCCTACGAGCAGTACTTC.

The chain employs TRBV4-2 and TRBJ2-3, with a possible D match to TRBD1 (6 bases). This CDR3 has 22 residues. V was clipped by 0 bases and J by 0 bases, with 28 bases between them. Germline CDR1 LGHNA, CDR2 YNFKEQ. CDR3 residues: CASSQDHRRQALSFTSTDTQYF. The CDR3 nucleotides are TGTGCCAGCAGCCAAGATCATCGGAGACAGGCCTTATCATTTACTAGCACAGATACGCAGTATTTT.

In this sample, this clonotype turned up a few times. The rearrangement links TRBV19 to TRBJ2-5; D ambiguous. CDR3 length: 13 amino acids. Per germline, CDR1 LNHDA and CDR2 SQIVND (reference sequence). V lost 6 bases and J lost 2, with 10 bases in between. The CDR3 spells CASSTAVQETQYF. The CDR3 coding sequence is TGTGCCAGTAGCACTGCGGTTCAAGAGACCCAGTACTTC. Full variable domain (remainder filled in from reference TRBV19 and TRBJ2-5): DGGITQSPKYLFRKEGQNVTLSCEQNLNHDAMYWYRQDPGQGLRLIYYSQIVNDFQKGDIAEGYSVSREKKESFPLTVTSAQKNPTAFYLCASSTAVQETQYFGPGTRLLVL.

CDR3 sequence reads: CSAGGGSSYEQYF. In DNA form, the CDR3 reads TGCAGTGCTGGGGGGGGGAGCTCCTACGAGCAGTACTTC. The V gene is TRBV20-1, the J gene TRBJ2-7; 7 nucleotides match TRBD2. The CDR3 is 13 residues long. Germline V gives CDR1 DFQATT, CDR2 SNEGSKA (reference sequence). V lost 5 bases to trimming and J lost 0 bases; unmatched junction nucleotides: 4.

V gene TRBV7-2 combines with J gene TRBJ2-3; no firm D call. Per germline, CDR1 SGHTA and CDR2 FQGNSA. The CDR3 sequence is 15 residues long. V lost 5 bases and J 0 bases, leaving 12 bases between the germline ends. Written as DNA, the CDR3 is TGTGCCAGCAGCGAACTAACGCCTAGCACAGATACGCAGTATTTT. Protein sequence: CASSELTPSTDTQYF.

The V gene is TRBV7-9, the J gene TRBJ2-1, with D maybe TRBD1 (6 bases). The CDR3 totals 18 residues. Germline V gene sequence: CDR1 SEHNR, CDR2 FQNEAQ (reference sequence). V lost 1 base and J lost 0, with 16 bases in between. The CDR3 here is CASSLGGLALSSYNEQFF. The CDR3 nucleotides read TGTGCCAGCAGCTTAGGGGGGCTAGCTCTTAGCTCCTACAATGAGCAGTTCTTC.

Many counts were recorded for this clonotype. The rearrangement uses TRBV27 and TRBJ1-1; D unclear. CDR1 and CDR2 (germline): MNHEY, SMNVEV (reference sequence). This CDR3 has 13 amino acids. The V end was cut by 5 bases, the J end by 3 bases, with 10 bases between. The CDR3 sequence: CASSHTWDTEAFF. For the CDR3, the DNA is TGTGCCAGCAGTCACACATGGGACACTGAAGCTTTCTTT.

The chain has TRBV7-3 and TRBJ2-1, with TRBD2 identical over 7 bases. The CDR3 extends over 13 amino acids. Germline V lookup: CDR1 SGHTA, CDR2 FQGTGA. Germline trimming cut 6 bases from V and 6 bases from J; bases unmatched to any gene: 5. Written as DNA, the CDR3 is TGTGCCAGCAGGGCGGGAGCGGGCAATGAGCAGTTCTTC. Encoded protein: CASRAGAGNEQFF.

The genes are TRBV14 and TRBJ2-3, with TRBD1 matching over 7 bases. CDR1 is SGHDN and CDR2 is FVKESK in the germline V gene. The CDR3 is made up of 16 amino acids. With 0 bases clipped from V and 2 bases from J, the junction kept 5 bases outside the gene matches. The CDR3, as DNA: TGTGCCAGCAGCCAAGACCTAAGGGGGCCCACAGATACGCAGTATTTT. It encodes CASSQDLRGPTDTQYF.

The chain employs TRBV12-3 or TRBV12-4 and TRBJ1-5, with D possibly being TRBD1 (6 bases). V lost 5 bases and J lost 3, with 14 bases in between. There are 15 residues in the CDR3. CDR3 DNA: TGTGCCAGCAGTCGGGACACAAACACCAATCAGCCCCAGCATTTT. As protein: CASSRDTNTNQPQHF.

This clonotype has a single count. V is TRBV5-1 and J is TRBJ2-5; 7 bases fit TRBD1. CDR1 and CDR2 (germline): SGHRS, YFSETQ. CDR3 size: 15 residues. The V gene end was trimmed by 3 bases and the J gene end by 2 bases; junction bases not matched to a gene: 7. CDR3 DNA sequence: TGCGCCAGCAGCTATCAGGGGACAGTGCAAGAGACCCAGTACTTC. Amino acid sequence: CASSYQGTVQETQYF.

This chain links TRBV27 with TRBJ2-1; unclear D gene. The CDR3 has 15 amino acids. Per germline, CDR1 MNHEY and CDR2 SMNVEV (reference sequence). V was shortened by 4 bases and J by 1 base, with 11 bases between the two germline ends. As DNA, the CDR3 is TGTGCCAGCAGTTGGGTTCCAATTTCCTACAATGAGCAGTTCTTC. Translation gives CASSWVPISYNEQFF.

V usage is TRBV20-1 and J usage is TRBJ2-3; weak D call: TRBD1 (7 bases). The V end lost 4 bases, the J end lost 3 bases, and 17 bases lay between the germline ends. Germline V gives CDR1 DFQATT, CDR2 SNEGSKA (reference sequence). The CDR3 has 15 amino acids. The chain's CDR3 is CSATRETGWTDTQYF. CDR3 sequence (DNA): TGCAGTGCTACCCGGGAGACAGGGTGGACAGATACGCAGTATTTT.

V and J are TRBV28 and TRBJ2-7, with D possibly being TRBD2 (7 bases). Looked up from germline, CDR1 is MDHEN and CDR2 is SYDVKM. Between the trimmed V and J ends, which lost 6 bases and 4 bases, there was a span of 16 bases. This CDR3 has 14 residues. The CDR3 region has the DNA TGTGCCAGCAGGGGGGGGGGCTTCTGGTACGAGCAGTACTTC. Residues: CASRGGGFWYEQYF.

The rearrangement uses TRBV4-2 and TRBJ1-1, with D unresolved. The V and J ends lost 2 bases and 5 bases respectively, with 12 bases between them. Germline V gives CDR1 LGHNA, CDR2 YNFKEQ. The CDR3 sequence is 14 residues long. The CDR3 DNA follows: TGTGCCAGCAGCCAACAACGGGAAGGGACTGAAGCTTTCTTT. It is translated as CASSQQREGTEAFF.